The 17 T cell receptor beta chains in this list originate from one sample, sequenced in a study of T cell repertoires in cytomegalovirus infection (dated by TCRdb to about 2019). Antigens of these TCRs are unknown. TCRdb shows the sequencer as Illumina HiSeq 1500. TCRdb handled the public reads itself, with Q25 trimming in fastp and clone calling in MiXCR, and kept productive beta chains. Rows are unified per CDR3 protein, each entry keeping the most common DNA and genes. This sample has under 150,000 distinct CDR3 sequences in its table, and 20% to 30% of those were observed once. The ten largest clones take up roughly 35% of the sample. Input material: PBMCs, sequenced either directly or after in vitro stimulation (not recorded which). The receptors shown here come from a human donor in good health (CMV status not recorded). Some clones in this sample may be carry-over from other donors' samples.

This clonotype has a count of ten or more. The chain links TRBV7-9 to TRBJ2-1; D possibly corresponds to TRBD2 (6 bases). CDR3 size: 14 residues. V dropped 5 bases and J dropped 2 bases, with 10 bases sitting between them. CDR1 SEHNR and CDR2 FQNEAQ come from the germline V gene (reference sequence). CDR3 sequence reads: CASSPRGTYNEQFF. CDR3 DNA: TGTGCCAGCAGCCCCCGGGGGACCTACAATGAGCAGTTCTTC. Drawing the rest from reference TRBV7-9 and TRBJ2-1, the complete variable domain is DTGVSQNPRHKITKRGQNVTFRCDPISEHNRLYWYRQTLGQGPEFLTYFQNEAQLEKSRLLSDRFSAERPKGSFSTLEIQRTEQGDSAMYLCASSPRGTYNEQFFGPGTRLTVL.

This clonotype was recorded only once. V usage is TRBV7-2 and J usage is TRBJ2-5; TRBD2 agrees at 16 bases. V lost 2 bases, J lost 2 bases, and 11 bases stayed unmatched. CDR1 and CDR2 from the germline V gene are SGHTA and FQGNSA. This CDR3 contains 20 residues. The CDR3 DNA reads TGTGCCAGCAGCTTATTGGGACTAGCGGGAGGGCCCCCGCGGCAAGAGACCCAGTACTTC. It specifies CASSLLGLAGGPPRQETQYF.

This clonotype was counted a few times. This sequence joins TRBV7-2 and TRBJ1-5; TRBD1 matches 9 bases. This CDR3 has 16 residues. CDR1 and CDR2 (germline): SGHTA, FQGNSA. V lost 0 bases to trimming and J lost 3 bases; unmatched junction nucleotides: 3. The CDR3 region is CASSLAGTGINQPQHF. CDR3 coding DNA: TGTGCCAGCAGCTTAGCGGGGACAGGGATCAATCAGCCCCAGCATTTT.

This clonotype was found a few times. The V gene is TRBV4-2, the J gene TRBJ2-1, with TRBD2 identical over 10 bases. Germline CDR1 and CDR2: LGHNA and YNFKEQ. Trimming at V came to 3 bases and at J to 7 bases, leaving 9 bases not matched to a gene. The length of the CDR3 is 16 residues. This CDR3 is CASSQALAGRSNEQFF. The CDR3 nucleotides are TGTGCCAGCAGCCAGGCACTAGCGGGAAGGTCGAATGAGCAGTTCTTC.

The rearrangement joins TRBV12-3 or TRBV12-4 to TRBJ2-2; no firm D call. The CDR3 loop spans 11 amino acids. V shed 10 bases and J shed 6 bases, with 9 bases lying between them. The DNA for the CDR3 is TGTGCCACCGACGGCTCCGGGGAGCTGTTTTTT. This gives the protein CATDGSGELFF.

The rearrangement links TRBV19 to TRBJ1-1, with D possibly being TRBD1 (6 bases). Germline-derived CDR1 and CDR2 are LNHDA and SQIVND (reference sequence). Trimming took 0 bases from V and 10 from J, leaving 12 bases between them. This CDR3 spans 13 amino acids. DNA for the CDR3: TGTGCCAGTAGTATAGAATGGCAGGGGTCAGCTTTCTTT. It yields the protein CASSIEWQGSAFF. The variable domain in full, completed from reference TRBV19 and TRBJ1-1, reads DGGITQSPKYLFRKEGQNVTLSCEQNLNHDAMYWYRQDPGQGLRLIYYSQIVNDFQKGDIAEGYSVSREKKESFPLTVTSAQKNPTAFYLCASSIEWQGSAFFGQGTRLTVV.

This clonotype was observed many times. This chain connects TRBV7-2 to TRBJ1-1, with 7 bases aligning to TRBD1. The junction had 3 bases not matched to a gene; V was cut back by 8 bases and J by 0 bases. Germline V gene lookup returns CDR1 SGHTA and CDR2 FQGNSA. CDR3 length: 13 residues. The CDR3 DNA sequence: TGTGCCAGCCGACAGGGCGTGAACACTGAAGCTTTCTTT. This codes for CASRQGVNTEAFF.

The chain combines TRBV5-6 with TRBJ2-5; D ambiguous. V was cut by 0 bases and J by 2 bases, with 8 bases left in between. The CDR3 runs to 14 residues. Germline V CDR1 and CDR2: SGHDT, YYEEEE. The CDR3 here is CASSLASLQETQYF. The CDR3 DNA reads TGTGCCAGCAGCTTGGCCAGTCTTCAAGAGACCCAGTACTTC.

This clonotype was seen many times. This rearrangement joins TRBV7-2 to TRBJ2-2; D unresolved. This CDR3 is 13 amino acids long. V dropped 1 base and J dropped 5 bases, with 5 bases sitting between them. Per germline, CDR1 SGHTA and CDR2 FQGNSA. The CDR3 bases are TGTGCCAGCAGCTTAGGTGGGACCGGGGAGCTGTTTTTT. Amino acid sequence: CASSLGGTGELFF. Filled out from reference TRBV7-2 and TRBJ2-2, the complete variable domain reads GAGVSQSPSNKVTEKGKDVELRCDPISGHTALYWYRQSLGQGLEFLIYFQGNSAPDKSGLPSDRFSAERTGGSVSTLTIQRTQQEDSAVYLCASSLGGTGELFFGEGSRLTVL.

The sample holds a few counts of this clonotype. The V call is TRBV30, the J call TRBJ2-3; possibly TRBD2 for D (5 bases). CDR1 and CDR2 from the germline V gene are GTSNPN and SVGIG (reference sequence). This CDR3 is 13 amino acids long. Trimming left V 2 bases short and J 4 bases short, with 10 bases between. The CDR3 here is CAWSRASPDTQYF. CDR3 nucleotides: TGTGCCTGGAGTAGGGCTAGCCCAGATACGCAGTATTTT.

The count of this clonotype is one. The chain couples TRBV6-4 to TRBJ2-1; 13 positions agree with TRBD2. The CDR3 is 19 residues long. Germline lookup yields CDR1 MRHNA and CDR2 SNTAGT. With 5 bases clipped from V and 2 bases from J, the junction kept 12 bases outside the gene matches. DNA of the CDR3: TGTGCCAGCAGTCCGACGGGACTAGCGGGAAGAGTTGCCTACAATGAGCAGTTCTTC. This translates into CASSPTGLAGRVAYNEQFF.

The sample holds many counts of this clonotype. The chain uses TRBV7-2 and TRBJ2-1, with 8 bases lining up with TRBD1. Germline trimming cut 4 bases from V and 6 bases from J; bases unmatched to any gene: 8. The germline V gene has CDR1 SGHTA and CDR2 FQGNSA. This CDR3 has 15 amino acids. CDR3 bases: TGTGCCAGCAGCTCCCGGACAGGGATTATCAATGAGCAGTTCTTC. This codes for CASSSRTGIINEQFF.

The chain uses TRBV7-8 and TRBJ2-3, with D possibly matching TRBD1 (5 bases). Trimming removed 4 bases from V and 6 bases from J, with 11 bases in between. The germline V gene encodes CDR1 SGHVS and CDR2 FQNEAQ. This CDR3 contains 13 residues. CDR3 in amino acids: CASSSVRQDTQYF. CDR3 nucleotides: TGTGCCAGCAGCTCCGTCCGACAGGATACGCAGTATTTT.

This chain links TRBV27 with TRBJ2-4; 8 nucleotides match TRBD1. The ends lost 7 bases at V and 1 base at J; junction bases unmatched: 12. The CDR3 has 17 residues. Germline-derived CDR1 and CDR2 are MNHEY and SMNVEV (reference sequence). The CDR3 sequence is CASTNLGQGGAKNIQYF. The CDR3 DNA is TGTGCCAGCACTAACCTTGGACAGGGTGGGGCCAAAAACATTCAGTACTTC.

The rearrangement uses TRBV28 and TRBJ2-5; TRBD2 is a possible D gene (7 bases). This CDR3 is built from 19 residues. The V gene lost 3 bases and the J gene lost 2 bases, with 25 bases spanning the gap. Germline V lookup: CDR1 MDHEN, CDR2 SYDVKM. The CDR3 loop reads CASSFLPRRGALLQETQYF. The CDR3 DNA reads TGTGCCAGCAGTTTTCTTCCACGACGGGGGGCCCTCCTACAAGAGACCCAGTACTTC.

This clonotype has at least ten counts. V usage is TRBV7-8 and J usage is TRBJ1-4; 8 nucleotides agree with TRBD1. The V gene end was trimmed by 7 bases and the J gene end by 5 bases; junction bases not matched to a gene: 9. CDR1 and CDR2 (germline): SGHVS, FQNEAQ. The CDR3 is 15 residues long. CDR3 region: CASTQGSGGNEKLFF. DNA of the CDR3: TGTGCCAGCACCCAAGGGTCAGGGGGCAATGAAAAACTGTTTTTT.

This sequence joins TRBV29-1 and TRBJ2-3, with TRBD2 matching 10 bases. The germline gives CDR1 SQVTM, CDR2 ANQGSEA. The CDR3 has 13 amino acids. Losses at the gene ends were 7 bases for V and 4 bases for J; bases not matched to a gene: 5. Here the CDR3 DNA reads TGCAGCGCAATAGCGGGAGGTGCAGATACGCAGTATTTT. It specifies CSAIAGGADTQYF.